The sample holds many counts of the clone carrying this T cell receptor (beta chain). TCRdb used MiXCR to reprocess the RT-PCR reads, holding one entry per CDR3 protein. The sample contains around 700,000 distinct CDR3 sequences, 13% to 15% of which appear only once. The specimen sequenced was memory CD4+ T cells from blood. The origin of this receptor is a female donor in good health, serving as a healthy control.

The CDR3 DNA reads TGTGCCAGCAGTTTAAGGGCGTCCGGGGAGCTGTTTTTT. This gives the protein CASSLRASGELFF. The gene calls are TRBV27 and TRBJ2-2; D is unresolved. V gave up 2 bases and J gave up 6 bases, with 7 bases separating them. The CDR3 extends over 13 amino acids. In germline, CDR1 is MNHEY, CDR2 SMNVEV (reference sequence).